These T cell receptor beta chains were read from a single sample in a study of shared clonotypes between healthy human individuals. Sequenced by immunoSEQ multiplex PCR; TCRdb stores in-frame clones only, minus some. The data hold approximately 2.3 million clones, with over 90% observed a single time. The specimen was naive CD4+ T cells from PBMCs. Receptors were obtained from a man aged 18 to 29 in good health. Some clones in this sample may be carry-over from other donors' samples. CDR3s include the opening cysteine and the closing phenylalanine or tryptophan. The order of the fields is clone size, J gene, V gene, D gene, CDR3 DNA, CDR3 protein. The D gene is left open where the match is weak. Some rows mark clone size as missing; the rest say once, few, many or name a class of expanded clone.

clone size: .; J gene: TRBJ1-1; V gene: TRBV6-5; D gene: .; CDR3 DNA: TGTGCCAGCAGTTACTCCGGCGGTTCGCCTGAAGCTTTCTTT; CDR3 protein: CASSYSGGSPEAFF
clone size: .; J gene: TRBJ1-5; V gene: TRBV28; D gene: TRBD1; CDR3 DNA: TGTGCCAGCAGTCCCGGGGACAGGGGGACGCATCAGCCCCAGCATTTT; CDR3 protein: CASSPGDRGTHQPQHF
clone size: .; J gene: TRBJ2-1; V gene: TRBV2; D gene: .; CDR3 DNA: TGTGCCAGCGTCGCGACAGGAGCTAATGAGCAGTTCTTC; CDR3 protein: CASVATGANEQFF
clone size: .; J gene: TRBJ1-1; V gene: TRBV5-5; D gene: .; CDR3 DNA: TGTGCCAGCATGACCGGGACGACTCTTCGTGAAGCTTTCTTT; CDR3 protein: CASMTGTTLREAFF
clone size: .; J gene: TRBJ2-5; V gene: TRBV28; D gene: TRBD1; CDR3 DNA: TGCCACCCCCGGGACAGGGGGAAACCTACACAAGAGACCCAGTACTTC; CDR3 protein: CHPRDRGKPTQETQYF
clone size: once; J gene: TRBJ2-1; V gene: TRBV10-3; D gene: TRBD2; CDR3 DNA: TGTGCCATCAGTGGTTCTAGCGGGACCTACAATGAGCAGTTCTTC; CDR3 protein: CAISGSSGTYNEQFF
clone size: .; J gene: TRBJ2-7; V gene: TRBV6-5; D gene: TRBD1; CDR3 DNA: TGTGCCAGCAGTCGGGACAGGGGTTCCTACGAGCAGTACTTC; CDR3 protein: CASSRDRGSYEQYF
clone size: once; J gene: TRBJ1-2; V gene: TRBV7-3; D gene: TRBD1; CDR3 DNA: TGTGCCAGCAGCCCAGTGGCAGGGGGCTATGGCTACACCTTC; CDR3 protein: CASSPVAGGYGYTF
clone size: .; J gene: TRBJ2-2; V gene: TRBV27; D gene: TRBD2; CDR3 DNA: TGTGCCAGCAGTACCGAGGGACTAGCGGGAGAGATCAGGAACACCGGGGAGCTGTTTTTT; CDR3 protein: CASSTEGLAGEIRNTGELFF
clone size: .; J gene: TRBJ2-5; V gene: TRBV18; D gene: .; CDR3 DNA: TGTGCCAGCTCAACTAACACGGGAGAGACCCAGTACTTC; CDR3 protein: CASSTNTGETQYF
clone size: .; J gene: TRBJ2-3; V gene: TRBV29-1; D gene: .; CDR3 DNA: TGCAGCTCTCTGGCGGCGAGCACAGATACGCAGTATTTT; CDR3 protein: CSSLAASTDTQYF
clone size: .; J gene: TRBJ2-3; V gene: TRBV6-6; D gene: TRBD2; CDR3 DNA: TGTGCCAGCAGTTACGCCCTAGCGGAACCCACAGATACGCAGTATTTT; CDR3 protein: CASSYALAEPTDTQYF
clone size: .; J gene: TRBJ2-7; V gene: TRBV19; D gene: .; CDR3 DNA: TGTGCCAGTAGTATCCAAGCTTCGGAGAACCCCTACGAGCAGTACTTC; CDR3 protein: CASSIQASENPYEQYF
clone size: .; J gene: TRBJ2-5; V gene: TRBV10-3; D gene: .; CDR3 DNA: TGTGCCATCAGTGATCCTCGGTCCGGAGAGACCCAGTACTTC; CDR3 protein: CAISDPRSGETQYF
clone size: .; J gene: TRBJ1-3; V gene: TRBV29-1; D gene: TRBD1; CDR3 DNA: TGCAGCGTTGATACCGGGACAGGGGCGGGAAACACCATATATTTT; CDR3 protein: CSVDTGTGAGNTIYF
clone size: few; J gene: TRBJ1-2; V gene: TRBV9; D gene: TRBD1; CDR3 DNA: TGTGCCAGCAGCGTACAACAGGGGGCCTGGGGCTACACCTTC; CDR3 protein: CASSVQQGAWGYTF
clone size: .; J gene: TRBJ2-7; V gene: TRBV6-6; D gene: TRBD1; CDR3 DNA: TGTGCCAGCAGCCGGGACAGCTCCTCCTACGAGCAGTACTTC; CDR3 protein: CASSRDSSSYEQYF
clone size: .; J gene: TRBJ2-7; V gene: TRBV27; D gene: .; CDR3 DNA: TGTGCCAGCTCGGAACGGGGTTCCTACGAGCAGTACTTC; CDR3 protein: CASSERGSYEQYF
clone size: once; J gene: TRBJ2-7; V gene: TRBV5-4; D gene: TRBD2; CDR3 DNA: TGTGCCAGCAGCTCCACTAGCGGGAGTTCGTACGAGCAGTACTTC; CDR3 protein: CASSSTSGSSYEQYF
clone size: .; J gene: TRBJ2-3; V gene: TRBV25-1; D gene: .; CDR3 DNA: TGTGCCAGCAGTTCAACCGGGCCCCTCGTCGATACGCAGTATTTT; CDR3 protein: CASSSTGPLVDTQYF
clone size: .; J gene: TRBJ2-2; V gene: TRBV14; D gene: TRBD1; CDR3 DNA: TGTGCCAGCAGCCCCCTAGACAGGGGAGGCACCGGGGAGCTGTTTTTT; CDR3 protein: CASSPLDRGGTGELFF
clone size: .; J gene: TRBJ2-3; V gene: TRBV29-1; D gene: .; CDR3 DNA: TGCAGCGTTTTCTTTGGGGTGGATACGCAGTATTTT; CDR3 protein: CSVFFGVDTQYF
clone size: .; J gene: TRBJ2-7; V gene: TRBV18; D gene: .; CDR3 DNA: TGTGCCAGCTCACCATTGCAGGGTAACTACGAGCAGTACTTC; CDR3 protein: CASSPLQGNYEQYF
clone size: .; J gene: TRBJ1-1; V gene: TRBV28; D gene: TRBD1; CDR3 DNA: TGTGCCAGCAGTTTATGGCAGGGGGCGAACACTGAAGCTTTCTTT; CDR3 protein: CASSLWQGANTEAFF
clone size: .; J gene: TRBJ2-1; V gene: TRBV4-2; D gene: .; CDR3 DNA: TGTGCCAGCAGCCATGTGGGGCCTAGCTCCTACAATGAGCAGTTCTTC; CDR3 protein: CASSHVGPSSYNEQFF
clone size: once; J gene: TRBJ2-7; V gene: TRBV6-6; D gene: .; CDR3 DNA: TGTGCCAGCAGCCTAGGGATCGGACTCGGAGAGCAGTACTTC; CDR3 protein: CASSLGIGLGEQYF